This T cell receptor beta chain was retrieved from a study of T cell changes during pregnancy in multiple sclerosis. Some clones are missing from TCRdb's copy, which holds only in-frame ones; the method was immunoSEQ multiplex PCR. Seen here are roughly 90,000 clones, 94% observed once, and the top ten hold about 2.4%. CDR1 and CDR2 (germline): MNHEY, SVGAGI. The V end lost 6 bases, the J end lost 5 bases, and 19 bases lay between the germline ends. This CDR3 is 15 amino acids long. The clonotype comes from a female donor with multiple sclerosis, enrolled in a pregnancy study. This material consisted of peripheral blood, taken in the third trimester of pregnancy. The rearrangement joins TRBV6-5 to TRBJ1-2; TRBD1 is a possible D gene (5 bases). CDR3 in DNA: TGTGCCAGCAGCCCCTTGGGGGGGGAAGGTTATGGCTACACCTTC. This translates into CASSPLGGEGYGYTF.